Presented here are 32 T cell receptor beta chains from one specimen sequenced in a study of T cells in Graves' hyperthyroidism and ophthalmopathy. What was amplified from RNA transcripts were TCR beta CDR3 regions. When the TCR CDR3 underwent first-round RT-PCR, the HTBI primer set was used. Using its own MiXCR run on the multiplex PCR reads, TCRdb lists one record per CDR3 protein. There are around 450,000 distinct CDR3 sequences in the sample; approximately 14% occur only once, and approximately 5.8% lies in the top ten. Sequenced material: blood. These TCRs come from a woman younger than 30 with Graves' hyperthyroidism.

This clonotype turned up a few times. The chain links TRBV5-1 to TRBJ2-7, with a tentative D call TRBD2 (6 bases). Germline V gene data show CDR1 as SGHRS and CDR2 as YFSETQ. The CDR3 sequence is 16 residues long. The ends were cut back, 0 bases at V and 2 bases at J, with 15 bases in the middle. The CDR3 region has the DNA TGCGCCAGCAGCTTGGAATCTCTCGCGGGAACCTACGAGCAGTACTTC. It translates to CASSLESLAGTYEQYF.

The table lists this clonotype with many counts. The CDR3 here is CASSLSGIPPYNEQFF. Here the CDR3 DNA reads TGCGCCAGCAGCTTGAGCGGTATACCCCCCTACAATGAGCAGTTCTTC. The chain employs TRBV5-1 and TRBJ2-1; TRBD2 is a possible D gene (5 bases). Germline assignment: CDR1 SGHRS and CDR2 YFSETQ. The V end was cut by 1 base, the J end by 2 bases, with 13 bases between. The CDR3 length is 16 residues.

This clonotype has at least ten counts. Written as DNA, the CDR3 is TGTGCCAGCAGCTTAGTGGAGACAGGCATCGGTGGCACTGAAGCTTTCTTT. Translated, it gives CASSLVETGIGGTEAFF. The chain carries TRBV11-2 and TRBJ1-1; maybe TRBD1 (6 bases). V was cut by 1 base and J by 4 bases, with 19 bases left in between. The CDR3 is made up of 17 amino acids. Germline CDR1 and CDR2: SGHAT and FQNNGV.

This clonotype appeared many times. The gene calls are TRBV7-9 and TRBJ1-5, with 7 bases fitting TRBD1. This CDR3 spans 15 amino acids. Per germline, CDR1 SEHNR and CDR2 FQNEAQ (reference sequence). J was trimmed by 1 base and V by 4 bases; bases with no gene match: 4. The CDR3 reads CASSSTGASNQPQHF. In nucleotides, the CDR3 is TGTGCCAGCAGCTCCACAGGGGCCAGCAATCAGCCCCAGCATTTT.

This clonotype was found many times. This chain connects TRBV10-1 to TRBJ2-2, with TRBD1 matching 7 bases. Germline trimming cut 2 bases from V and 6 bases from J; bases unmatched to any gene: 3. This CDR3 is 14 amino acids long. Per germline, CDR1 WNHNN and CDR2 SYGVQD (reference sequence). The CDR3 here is CASSEGQGAGELFF. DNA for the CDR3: TGCGCCAGCAGTGAGGGCCAGGGGGCCGGGGAGCTGTTTTTT.

The CDR3 nucleotides are TGTGCCAGTACAGGGGGCAAGAACACTGAAGCTTTCTTT. It translates to CASTGGKNTEAFF. This chain joins TRBV7-9 and TRBJ1-1; TRBD1 agrees at 9 bases. Germline V lookup: CDR1 SEHNR, CDR2 FQNEAQ (reference sequence). The CDR3 length is 13 residues. Trimming at V came to 9 bases and at J to 1 base, leaving 3 bases not matched to a gene.

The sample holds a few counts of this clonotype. CDR3 sequence reads: CASSPRRTGELFF. CDR3 bases: TGTGCCAGTTCCCCTAGAAGGACCGGGGAGCTGTTTTTT. This chain connects TRBV6-2 or TRBV6-3 to TRBJ2-2; no reliable D call. Germline CDR1 and CDR2: MNHEY and SVGEGT. V was trimmed by 9 bases and J by 5 bases, leaving 13 bases between them. There are 13 residues in the CDR3.

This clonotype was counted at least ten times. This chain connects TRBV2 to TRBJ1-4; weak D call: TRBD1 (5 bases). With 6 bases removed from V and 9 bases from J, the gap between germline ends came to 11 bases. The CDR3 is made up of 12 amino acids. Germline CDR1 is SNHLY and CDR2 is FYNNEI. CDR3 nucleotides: TGTGCCAGCAGACAAGCAGGGAAAAAACTGTTTTTT. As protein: CASRQAGKKLFF.

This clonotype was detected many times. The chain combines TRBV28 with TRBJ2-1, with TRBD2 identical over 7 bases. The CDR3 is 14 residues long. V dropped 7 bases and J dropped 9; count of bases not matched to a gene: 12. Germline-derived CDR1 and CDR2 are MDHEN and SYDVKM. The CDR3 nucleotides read TGTGCCAGCAATCTTTACGGGGGGTCGGGTGAGCAGTTCTTC. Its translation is CASNLYGGSGEQFF. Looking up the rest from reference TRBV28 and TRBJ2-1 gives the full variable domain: DVKVTQSSRYLVKRTGEKVFLECVQDMDHENMFWYRQDPGLGLRLIYFSYDVKMKEKGDIPEGYSVSREKKERFSLILESASTNQTSMYLCASNLYGGSGEQFFGPGTRLTVL.

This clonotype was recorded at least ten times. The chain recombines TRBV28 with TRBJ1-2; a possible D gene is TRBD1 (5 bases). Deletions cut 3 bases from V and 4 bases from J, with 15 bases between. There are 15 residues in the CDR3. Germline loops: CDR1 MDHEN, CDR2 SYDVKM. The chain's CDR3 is CASSLPGLEGYGYTF. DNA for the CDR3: TGTGCCAGCAGTTTGCCGGGACTAGAAGGCTATGGCTACACCTTC.

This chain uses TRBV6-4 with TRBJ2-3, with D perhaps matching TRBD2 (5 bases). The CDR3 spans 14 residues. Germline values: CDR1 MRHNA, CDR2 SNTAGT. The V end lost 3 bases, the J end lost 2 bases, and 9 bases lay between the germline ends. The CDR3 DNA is TGTGCCAGCAGTGAAAATAGCGCCACAGATACGCAGTATTTT. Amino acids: CASSENSATDTQYF.

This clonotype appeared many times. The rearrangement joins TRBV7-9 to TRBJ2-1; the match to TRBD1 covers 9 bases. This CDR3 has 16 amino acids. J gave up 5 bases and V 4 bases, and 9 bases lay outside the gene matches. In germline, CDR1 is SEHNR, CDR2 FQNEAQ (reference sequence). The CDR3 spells CASSSNRGRGNNEQFF. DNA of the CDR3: TGTGCCAGCAGCTCGAACAGGGGGCGCGGAAACAATGAGCAGTTCTTC. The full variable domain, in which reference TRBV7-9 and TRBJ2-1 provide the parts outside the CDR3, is DTGVSQNPRHKITKRGQNVTFRCDPISEHNRLYWYRQTLGQGPEFLTYFQNEAQLEKSRLLSDRFSAERPKGSFSTLEIQRTEQGDSAMYLCASSSNRGRGNNEQFFGPGTRLTVL.

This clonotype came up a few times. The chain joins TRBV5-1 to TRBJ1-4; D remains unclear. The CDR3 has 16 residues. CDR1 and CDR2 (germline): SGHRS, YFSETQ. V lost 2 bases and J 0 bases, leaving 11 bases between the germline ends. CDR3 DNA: TGCGCCAGCAGCTTTGGGTCGTCCTCAACTAATGAAAAACTGTTTTTT. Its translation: CASSFGSSSTNEKLFF. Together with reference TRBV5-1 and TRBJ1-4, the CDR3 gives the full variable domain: KAGVTQTPRYLIKTRGQQVTLSCSPISGHRSVSWYQQTPGQGLQFLFEYFSETQRNKGNFPGRFSGRQFSNSRSEMNVSTLELGDSALYLCASSFGSSSTNEKLFFGSGTQLSVL.

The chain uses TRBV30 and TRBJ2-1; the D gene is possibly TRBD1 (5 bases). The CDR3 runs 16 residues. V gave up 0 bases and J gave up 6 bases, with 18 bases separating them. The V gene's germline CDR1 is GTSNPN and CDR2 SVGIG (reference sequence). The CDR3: CAWSVRKGWGSNEQFF. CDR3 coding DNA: TGTGCCTGGAGTGTACGTAAGGGTTGGGGCTCCAATGAGCAGTTCTTC.

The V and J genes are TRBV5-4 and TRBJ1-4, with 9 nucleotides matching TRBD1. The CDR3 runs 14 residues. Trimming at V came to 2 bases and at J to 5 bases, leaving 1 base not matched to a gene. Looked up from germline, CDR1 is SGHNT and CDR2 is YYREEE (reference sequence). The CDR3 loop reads CASSFGTGNEKLFF. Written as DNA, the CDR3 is TGTGCCAGCAGCTTCGGGACAGGGAATGAAAAACTGTTTTTT.

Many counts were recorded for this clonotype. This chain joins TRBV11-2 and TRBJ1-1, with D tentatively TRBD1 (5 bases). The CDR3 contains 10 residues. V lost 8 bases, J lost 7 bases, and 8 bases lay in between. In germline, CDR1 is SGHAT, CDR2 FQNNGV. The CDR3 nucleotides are TGTGCCAGCTCCGGGGGTGAAGCTTTCTTT. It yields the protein CASSGGEAFF.

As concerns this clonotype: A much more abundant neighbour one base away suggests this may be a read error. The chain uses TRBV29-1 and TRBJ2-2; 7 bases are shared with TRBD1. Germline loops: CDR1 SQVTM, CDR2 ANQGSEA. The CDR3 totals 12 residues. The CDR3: CSAMTGTEELFF. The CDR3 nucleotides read TGCAGCGCCATGACAGGGACCGAGGAGCTGTTTTTT.

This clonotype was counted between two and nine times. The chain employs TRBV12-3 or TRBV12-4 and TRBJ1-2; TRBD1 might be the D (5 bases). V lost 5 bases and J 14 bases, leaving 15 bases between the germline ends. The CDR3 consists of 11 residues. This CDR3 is CASSATEGMTF. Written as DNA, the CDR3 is TGTGCCAGCAGTGCGACAGAAGGAATGACCTTC.

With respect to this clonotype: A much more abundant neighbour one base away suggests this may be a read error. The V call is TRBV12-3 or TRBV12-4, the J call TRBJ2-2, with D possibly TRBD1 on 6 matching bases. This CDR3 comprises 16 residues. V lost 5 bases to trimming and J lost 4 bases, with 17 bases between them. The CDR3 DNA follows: TGTGCCAGCAGTCCGCGGACAGCAATGAGCACCGGGGAGCTGTTTTTT. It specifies CASSPRTAMSTGELFF.

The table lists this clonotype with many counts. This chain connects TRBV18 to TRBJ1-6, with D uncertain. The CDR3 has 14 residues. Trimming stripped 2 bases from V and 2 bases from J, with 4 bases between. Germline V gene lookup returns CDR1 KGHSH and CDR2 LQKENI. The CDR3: CASSPGPYNSPLHF. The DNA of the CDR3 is TGTGCCAGCTCACCAGGACCCTATAATTCACCCCTCCACTTT. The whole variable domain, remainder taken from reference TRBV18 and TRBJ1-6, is NAGVMQNPRHLVRRRGQEARLRCSPMKGHSHVYWYRQLPEEGLKFMVYLQKENIIDESGMPKERFSAEFPKEGPSILRIQQVVRGDSAAYFCASSPGPYNSPLHFGNGTRLTVT.

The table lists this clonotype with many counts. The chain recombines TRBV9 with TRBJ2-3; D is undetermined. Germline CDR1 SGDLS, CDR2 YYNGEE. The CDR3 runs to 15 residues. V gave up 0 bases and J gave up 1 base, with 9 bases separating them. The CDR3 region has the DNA TGTGCCAGCAGCGTAGAAGGCGTCCGCACAGATACGCAGTATTTT. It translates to CASSVEGVRTDTQYF.

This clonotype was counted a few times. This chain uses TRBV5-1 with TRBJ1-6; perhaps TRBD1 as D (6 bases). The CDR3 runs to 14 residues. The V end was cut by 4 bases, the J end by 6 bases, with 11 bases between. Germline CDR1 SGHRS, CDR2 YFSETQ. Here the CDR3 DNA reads TGCGCCAGCAGCCCGGACAGTTTTAATTCACCCCTCCACTTT. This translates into CASSPDSFNSPLHF.

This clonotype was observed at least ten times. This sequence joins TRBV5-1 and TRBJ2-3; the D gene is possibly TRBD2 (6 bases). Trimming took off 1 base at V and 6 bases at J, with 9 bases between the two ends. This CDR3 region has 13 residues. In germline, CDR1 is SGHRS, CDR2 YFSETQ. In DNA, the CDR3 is TGCGCCAGCAGCTTGTCGGGAGTTGATACGCAGTATTTT. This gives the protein CASSLSGVDTQYF.

The CDR3 bases are TGTGCCAGCAGTGTTAGTCGGGATTCACCCCTCCACTTT. Translation gives CASSVSRDSPLHF. The chain is built from TRBV6-2 or TRBV6-3 and TRBJ1-6; D uncertain. The length of the CDR3 is 13 residues. Germline values: CDR1 MNHEY, CDR2 SVGEGT. Trimming stripped 5 bases from V and 8 bases from J, with 10 bases between.

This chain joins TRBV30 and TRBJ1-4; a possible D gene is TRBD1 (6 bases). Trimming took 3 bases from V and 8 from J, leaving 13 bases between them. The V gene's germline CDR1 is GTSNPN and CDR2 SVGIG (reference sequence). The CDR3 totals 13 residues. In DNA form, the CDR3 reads TGTGCCTGGAGCGCGGACAGTGAGGAAAAACTGTTTTTT. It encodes CAWSADSEEKLFF.

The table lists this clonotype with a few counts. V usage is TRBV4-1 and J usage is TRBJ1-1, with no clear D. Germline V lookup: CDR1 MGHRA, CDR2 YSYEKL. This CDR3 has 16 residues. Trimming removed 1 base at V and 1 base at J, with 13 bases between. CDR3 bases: TGCGCCAGCAGCCAAGTGCCAAGGAGGGCGAACACTGAAGCTTTCTTT. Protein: CASSQVPRRANTEAFF.

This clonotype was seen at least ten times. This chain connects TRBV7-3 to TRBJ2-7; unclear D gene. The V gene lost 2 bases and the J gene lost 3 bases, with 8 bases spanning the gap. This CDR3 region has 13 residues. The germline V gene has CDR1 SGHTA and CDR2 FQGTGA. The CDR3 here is CASSLDPYYEQYF. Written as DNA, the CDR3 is TGTGCCAGCAGCTTAGATCCCTACTACGAGCAGTACTTC.

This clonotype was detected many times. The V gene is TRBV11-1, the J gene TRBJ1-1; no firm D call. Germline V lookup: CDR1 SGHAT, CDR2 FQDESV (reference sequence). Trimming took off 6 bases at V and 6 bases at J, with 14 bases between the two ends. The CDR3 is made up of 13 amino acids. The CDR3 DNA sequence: TGTGCCAGCAGGAACACAGCAATCTCTGAAGCTTTCTTT. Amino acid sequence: CASRNTAISEAFF.

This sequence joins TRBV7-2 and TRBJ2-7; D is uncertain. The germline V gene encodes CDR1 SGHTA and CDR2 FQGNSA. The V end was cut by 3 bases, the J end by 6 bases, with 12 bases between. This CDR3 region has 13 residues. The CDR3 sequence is CASSFTRGSEQYF. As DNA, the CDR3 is TGTGCCAGCAGCTTCACCAGAGGAAGCGAGCAGTACTTC.

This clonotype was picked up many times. CDR3 coding DNA: TGTGCCAGCAGCTTAGCCCGGGAGGTCGAGCAGTTCTTC. This encodes CASSLAREVEQFF. This chain joins TRBV11-2 and TRBJ2-1; 7 bases align to TRBD2. J lost 10 bases, V lost 1 base, and 4 bases had no gene match. The CDR3 sequence is 13 residues long. Germline CDR1 reads SGHAT; CDR2 reads FQNNGV.

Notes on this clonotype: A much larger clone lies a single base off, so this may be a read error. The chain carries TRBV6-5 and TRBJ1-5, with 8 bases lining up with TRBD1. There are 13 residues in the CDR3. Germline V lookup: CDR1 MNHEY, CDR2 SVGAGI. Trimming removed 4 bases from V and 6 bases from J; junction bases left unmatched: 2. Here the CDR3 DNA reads TGTGCCAGCAGTTCCGACAGGGGTCAGCCCCAGCATTTT. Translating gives CASSSDRGQPQHF.

The CDR3 DNA follows: TGTGCCAGCAGGAAGAGCCCGGGACTAGCGGGAGGTAGCACAGATACGCAGTATTTT. This encodes CASRKSPGLAGGSTDTQYF. V is TRBV2 and J is TRBJ2-3; 15 bases are shared with TRBD2. Germline lookup yields CDR1 SNHLY and CDR2 FYNNEI. CDR3 size: 19 residues. The junction had 10 bases not matched to a gene; V was cut back by 6 bases and J by 0 bases.